This T cell receptor (beta chain) was sequenced for a study of post-analysis software for immune sequencing data. Study-level results: Roughly five TRBV segments occurring more often in patients than controls included TRBV5-6, TRBV5-1 and TRBV20-1. Batch-matched samples strongly co-clustered by F measure.

V was clipped by 1 base and J by 0 bases, with 7 bases between them. Germline CDR1 reads MNHEY; CDR2 reads SVGEGT. The CDR3 extends over 16 amino acids. This clonotype was counted only a few times. Its antigen is not known. Unique molecular identifiers tagged the TCR beta cDNA libraries. TCRdb re-called the PCR reads through MiXCR, storing one row per CDR3 protein. The data hold roughly 800,000 distinct CDR3 sequences, with 30% observed a single time. The J gene is TRBJ2-6, the V gene TRBV6-2 or TRBV6-3; no firm D call. The sequencing sample was made of blood. The sequence was obtained from a girl between 5 and 17 years old with multiple sclerosis. The CDR3, as DNA: TGTGCCAGCAGTTACTTTGGTGGCTCTGGGGCCAACGTCCTGACTTTC. Residues: CASSYFGGSGANVLTF.